This T cell receptor (beta chain) was documented in a study of blood T cell repertoires in COVID-19. Turning to the study itself: Sites in the United States, Italy and Spain provided acute and convalescent COVID-19 samples. PBMCs, B-cell-depleted T cells, or T cells provided the cDNA or gDNA that made up the material.

Original handling: For nucleated cells, counts were estimated from reference gene primer amplification. Data came from immunoSEQ multiplex PCR; TCRdb stores just in-frame clones and leaves some out. D and trimming were read from the DNA, whereas the V and J calls and clone size are those reported in that table. The sample yields 90,000 to 140,000 clones, about 86% seen once. V shed 1 base and J shed 8 bases, with 11 bases lying between them. CDR1 is LNHDA and CDR2 is SQIVND in the germline V gene (reference sequence). The CDR3 loop spans 13 amino acids. Sequenced input: peripheral blood. The sequence derives from an elderly man with acute or convalescent COVID-19. This sequence joins TRBV19 and TRBJ1-2, with D tentatively TRBD1 (6 bases). The CDR3 loop reads CASSIVQGRGYTF. The CDR3 coding sequence is TGTGCCAGTAGTATAGTCCAGGGGCGAGGCTACACCTTC.